Shown below are 8 T cell receptor beta chains from a single sample sequenced in a study of T cell repertoires in cytomegalovirus infection. MiXCR, run by TCRdb on the reads, gives a single entry per CDR3 protein. The sample consists of about 460,000 distinct CDR3 sequences, about 11% of them appearing once. Material for sequencing was PBMCs. These receptors originate from a human donor in good health (CMV status not recorded). Some clones in this sample may be carry-over from other donors' samples.

This clonotype was found many times. This chain connects TRBV7-2 to TRBJ2-1, with D possibly TRBD1 on 6 matching bases. Germline-derived CDR1 and CDR2 are SGHTA and FQGNSA. The CDR3 runs 14 residues. V gave up 2 bases and J gave up 7 bases, with 12 bases separating them. CDR3 sequence: CASSLRQGKNEQFF. The CDR3 bases are TGTGCCAGCAGCTTACGTCAGGGGAAAAATGAGCAGTTCTTC.

The table lists this clonotype with many counts. The chain uses TRBV7-9 and TRBJ2-7; tentative D call: TRBD1 (6 bases). V was shortened by 5 bases and J by 9 bases, with 20 bases between the two germline ends. Germline V lookup: CDR1 SEHNR, CDR2 FQNEAQ (reference sequence). The CDR3 length is 14 residues. The CDR3 is CASSRGETGAWQYF. For the CDR3, the DNA is TGTGCCAGCAGCCGAGGGGAGACAGGCGCATGGCAGTACTTC.

The chain employs TRBV12-3 or TRBV12-4 and TRBJ2-2; D may be TRBD1 or TRBD2 (5 bases each). The germline V and J ends were trimmed by 7 bases and 6 bases, with 21 bases remaining between them. The CDR3 extends over 16 amino acids. This chain's CDR3 is CASTISGASWPGELFF. DNA of the CDR3: TGTGCCAGCACCATTTCCGGGGCGAGTTGGCCCGGGGAGCTGTTTTTT.

For this clonotype: The junction departs from the called germline gene at one end, perhaps through a read error. The rearrangement links TRBV18 to TRBJ1-4; D is unclear. The CDR3 covers 16 residues. The germline V gene has CDR1 KGHSH and CDR2 LQKENI. The CDR3 region is CASSPGKWSTNERLFF. CDR3 nucleotide sequence: TGTGCCAGCTCACCGGGGAAGTGGTCAACTAATGAAAGACTGTTTTTT.

The gene calls are TRBV19 and TRBJ2-2; TRBD2 matches at 8 bases. Germline loops: CDR1 LNHDA, CDR2 SQIVND (reference sequence). The CDR3 consists of 14 residues. V lost 7 bases and J lost 6; bases outside the gene matches: 7. The CDR3 sequence: CASTPREGPGELFF. The CDR3 DNA reads as TGTGCCAGTACCCCTCGGGAGGGGCCCGGGGAGCTGTTTTTT.

This clonotype occurred many times. The chain recombines TRBV7-9 with TRBJ1-2, with D unresolved. Trimming shortened V by 3 bases and J by 6 bases, and 14 bases separated the two germline ends. The CDR3 length is 14 residues. Germline V gene data show CDR1 as SEHNR and CDR2 as FQNEAQ (reference sequence). The CDR3 region has the DNA TGTGCCAGCAGCTTTAGAGAGAGGGAAGATGGCTACACCTTC. Translating gives CASSFREREDGYTF.

The chain carries TRBV20-1 and TRBJ2-5, with D tentatively TRBD2 (6 bases). This CDR3 is 14 amino acids long. CDR1 is DFQATT, CDR2 SNEGSKA, per germline (reference sequence). Written as DNA, the CDR3 is TGCAGCCCCGGAGGGGCGGGCAGGCAAGAGACCCAGTACTTC. The encoded protein is CSPGGAGRQETQYF.

In this sample, this clonotype turned up many times. The rearrangement links TRBV6-6 to TRBJ1-1; no definite D call. Looked up from germline, CDR1 is MNHNY and CDR2 is SVGAGI (reference sequence). The V end lost 0 bases, the J end lost 10 bases, and 9 bases lay between the germline ends. The length of the CDR3 is 12 residues. DNA for the CDR3: TGTGCCAGCAGTTACTCAAGGGATGGAGCTTTCTTT. It encodes CASSYSRDGAFF.